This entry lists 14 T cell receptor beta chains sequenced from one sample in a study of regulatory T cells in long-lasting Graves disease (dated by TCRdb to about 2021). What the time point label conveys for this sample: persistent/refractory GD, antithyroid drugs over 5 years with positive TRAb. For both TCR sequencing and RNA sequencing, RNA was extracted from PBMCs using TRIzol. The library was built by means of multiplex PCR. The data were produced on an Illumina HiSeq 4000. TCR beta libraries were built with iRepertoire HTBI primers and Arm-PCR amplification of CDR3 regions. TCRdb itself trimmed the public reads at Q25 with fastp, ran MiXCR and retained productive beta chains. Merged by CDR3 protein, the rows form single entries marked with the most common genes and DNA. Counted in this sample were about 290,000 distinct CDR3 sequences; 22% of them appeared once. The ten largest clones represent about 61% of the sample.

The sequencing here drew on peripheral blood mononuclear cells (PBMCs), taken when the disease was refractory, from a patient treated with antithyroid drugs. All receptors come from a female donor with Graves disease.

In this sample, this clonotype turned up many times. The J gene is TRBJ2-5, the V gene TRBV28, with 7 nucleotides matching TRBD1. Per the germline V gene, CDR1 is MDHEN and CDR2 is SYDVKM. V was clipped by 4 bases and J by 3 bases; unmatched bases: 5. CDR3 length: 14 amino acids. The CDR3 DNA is TGTGCCAGCAGTTCGCCAGGGGGAAAAGAGACCCAGTACTTC. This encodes CASSSPGGKETQYF. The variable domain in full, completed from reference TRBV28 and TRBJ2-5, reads DVKVTQSSRYLVKRTGEKVFLECVQDMDHENMFWYRQDPGLGLRLIYFSYDVKMKEKGDIPEGYSVSREKKERFSLILESASTNQTSMYLCASSSPGGKETQYFGPGTRLLVL.

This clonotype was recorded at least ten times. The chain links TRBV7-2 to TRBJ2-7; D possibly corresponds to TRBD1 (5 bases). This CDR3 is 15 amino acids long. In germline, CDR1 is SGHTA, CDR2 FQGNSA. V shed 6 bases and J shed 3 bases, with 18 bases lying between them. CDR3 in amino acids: CASSHAGSSGYEQYF. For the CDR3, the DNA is TGTGCCAGCAGTCATGCAGGGTCAAGTGGCTACGAGCAGTACTTC.

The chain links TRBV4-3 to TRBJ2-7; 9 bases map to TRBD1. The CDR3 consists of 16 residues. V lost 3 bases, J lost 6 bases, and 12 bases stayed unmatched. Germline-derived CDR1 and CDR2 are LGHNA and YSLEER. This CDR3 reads CASSQLAGTGFREQYF. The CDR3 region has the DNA TGCGCCAGCAGCCAGCTCGCCGGGACAGGGTTCCGCGAGCAGTACTTC.

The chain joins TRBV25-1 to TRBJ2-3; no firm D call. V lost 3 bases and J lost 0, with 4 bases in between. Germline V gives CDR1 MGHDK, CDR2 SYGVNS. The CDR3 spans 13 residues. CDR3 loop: CASSDTSTDTQYF. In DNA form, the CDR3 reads TGTGCCAGCAGTGATACTAGCACAGATACGCAGTATTTT. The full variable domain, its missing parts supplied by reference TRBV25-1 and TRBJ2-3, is EADIYQTPRYLVIGTGKKITLECSQTMGHDKMYWYQQDPGMELHLIHYSYGVNSTEKGDLSSESTVSRIRTEHFPLTLESARPSHTSQYLCASSDTSTDTQYFGPGTRLTVL.

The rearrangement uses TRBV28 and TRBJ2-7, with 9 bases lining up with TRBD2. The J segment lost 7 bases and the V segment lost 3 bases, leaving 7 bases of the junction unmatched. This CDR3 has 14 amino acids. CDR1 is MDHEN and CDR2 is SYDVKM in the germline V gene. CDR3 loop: CASSLGLAPLEQYF. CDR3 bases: TGTGCCAGCAGTTTGGGACTAGCACCCTTGGAGCAGTACTTC.

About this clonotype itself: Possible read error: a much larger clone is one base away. The CDR3 here is CASKNRLGRNQETQYF. The CDR3 coding sequence is TGTGCCAGCAAAAATCGACTAGGGCGGAACCAAGAGACCCAGTACTTC. The chain joins TRBV6-1 to TRBJ2-5; tentatively, D is TRBD2 (6 bases). This CDR3 contains 16 residues. Germline V CDR1 and CDR2: MNHNS, SASEGT. Between the trimmed V and J ends, which lost 7 bases and 0 bases, there was a span of 18 bases.

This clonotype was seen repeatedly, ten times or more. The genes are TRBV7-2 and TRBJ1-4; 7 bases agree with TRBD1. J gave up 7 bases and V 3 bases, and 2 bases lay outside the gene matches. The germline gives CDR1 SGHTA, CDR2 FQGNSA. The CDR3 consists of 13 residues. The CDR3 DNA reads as TGTACCAGCAGCTTTTCAGGGGGTGAAAAACTGTTTTTT. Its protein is CTSSFSGGEKLFF.

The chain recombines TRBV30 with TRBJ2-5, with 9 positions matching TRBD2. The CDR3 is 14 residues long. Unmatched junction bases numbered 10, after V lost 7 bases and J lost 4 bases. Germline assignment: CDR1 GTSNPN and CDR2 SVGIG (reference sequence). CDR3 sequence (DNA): TGTGCCTTAAAAAGGACAGCGGGAGGAGAGACCCAGTACTTC. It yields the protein CALKRTAGGETQYF. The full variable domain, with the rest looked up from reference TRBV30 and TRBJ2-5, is SQTIHQWPATLVQPVGSPLSLECTVEGTSNPNLYWYRQAAGRGLQLLFYSVGIGQISSEVPQNLSASRPQDRQFILSSKKLLLSDSGFYLCALKRTAGGETQYFGPGTRLLVL.

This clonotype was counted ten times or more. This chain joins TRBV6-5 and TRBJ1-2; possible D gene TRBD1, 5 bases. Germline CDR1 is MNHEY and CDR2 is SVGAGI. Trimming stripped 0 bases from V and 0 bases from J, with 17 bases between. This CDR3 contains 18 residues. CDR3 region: CASSYSIGGRLANYGYTF. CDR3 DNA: TGTGCCAGCAGTTACTCGATCGGGGGAAGATTAGCTAACTATGGCTACACCTTC.

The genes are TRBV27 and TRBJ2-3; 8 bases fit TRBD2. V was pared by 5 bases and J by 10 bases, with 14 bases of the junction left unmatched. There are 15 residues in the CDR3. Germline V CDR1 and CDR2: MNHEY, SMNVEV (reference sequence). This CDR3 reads CASSTERESEKSQYF. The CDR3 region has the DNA TGTGCCAGCAGTACAGAGCGGGAGTCCGAGAAGTCGCAGTATTTT.

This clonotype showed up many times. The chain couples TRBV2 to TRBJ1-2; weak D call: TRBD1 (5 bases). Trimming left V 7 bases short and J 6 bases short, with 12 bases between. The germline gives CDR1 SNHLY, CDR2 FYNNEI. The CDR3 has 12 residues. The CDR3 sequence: CASNVRDDGYTF. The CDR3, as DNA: TGTGCCAGCAATGTGCGGGACGATGGCTACACCTTC.

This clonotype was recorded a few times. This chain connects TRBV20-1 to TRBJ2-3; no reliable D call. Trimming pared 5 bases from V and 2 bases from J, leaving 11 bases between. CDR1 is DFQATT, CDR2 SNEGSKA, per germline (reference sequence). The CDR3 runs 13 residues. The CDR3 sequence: CSALPLATDTQYF. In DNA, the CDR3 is TGCAGTGCTCTACCTCTGGCCACAGATACGCAGTATTTT.

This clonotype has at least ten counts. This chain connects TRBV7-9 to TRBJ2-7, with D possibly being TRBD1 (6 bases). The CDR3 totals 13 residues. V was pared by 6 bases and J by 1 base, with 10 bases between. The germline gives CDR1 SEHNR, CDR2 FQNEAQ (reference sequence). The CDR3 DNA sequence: TGTGCCAGCAGTCCTACAGGGTCCTACGAGCAGTACTTC. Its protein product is CASSPTGSYEQYF.

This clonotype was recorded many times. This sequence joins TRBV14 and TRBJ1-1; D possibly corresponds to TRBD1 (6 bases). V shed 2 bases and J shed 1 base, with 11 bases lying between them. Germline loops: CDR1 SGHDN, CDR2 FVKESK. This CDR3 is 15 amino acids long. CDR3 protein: CASSQTGYRNTEAFF. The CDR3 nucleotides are TGTGCCAGCAGCCAAACAGGGTACCGGAACACTGAAGCTTTCTTT.